This T cell receptor (beta chain) came from a study of breast tumors, draining lymph nodes, adjacent tissues. From the multiplex PCR reads, TCRdb called clonotypes with MiXCR, one entry per CDR3 protein. In the table there are fewer than 80,000 distinct CDR3 sequences, about 40% of which are singletons. Trimming shortened V by 5 bases and J by 1 base, and 12 bases separated the two germline ends. There are 15 residues in the CDR3. Germline assignment: CDR1 SQVTM and CDR2 ANQGSEA. Turning to this clonotype: Its antigen is still unknown.

Study observations and caveats: That most tumor T cells come from lymph nodes remained unproven. The data were judged consistent with most tumor T cells coming from lymph node and expanding in tumor. Tumor repertoires ranked between lymph nodes and nontumor tissue in diversity, with V and J gene preferences.

The rearrangement links TRBV29-1 to TRBJ2-6; D possibly corresponds to TRBD1 (6 bases). This TCR derives from a female donor with breast cancer. Some clones in this sample may be carry-over from other donors' samples. The sample comprised breast tumor tissue. The CDR3 region has the DNA TGCAGCGTTCTCACAGGGCTATCTGGGGCCAACGTCCTGACTTTC. Protein: CSVLTGLSGANVLTF.